Each of the 21 T cell receptor beta chains below was sequenced from the same sample in a study of cytotoxic CD8 clonotypes in ibrutinib-treated CLL. Measured with immunoSEQ multiplex PCR; TCRdb has only the in-frame clones, and not every one. Here the sample spans just under 70,000 clones, roughly 72% being singletons. The sample consisted of PBMCs, taken after 12 months of ibrutinib treatment. The receptors shown here come from a human donor with chronic lymphocytic leukemia.

CDR3 DNA: TGTGCCAGTAGTACCGCAGGGGTCCCAGAGACCCAGTACTTC. As protein: CASSTAGVPETQYF. The chain carries TRBV19 and TRBJ2-5, with D possibly TRBD1 on 6 matching bases. V was trimmed by 4 bases and J by 4 bases, leaving 13 bases between them. Germline loops: CDR1 LNHDA, CDR2 SQIVND (reference sequence). This CDR3 has 14 amino acids.

V usage is TRBV30 and J usage is TRBJ1-1; D unclear. The CDR3 runs to 13 residues. Trimming removed 3 bases at V and 1 base at J, with 9 bases between. The germline CDR1 and CDR2 sequences are GTSNPN and SVGIG (reference sequence). The CDR3 DNA is TGTGCCTGGAGGACGGGAAGGAACACTGAAGCTTTCTTT. Protein: CAWRTGRNTEAFF.

This chain uses TRBV10-3 with TRBJ2-5; D perhaps matches TRBD1 (6 bases). The germline gives CDR1 ENHRY, CDR2 SYGVKD. Trimming took 6 bases from V and 5 from J, leaving 13 bases between them. This CDR3 has 13 amino acids. The CDR3 loop reads CAIRNRVGETQYF. The CDR3 bases are TGTGCCATCAGAAACAGGGTGGGGGAGACCCAGTACTTC.

This chain links TRBV7-7 with TRBJ2-2; D assignment may be TRBD1 or TRBD2 (5 bases each). Trimming removed 1 base at V and 3 bases at J, with 9 bases between. This CDR3 spans 15 amino acids. Germline-derived CDR1 and CDR2 are SSHAT and FNYEAQ (reference sequence). The CDR3 nucleotides are TGTGCCAGCAGCTTAGGGGGGTTGGACACCGGGGAGCTGTTTTTT. Its protein is CASSLGGLDTGELFF.

The CDR3 loop reads CASSLGTGVQPQHF. CDR3 bases: TGTGCCAGCAGCTTAGGGACAGGGGTGCAGCCCCAGCATTTT. The V gene is TRBV7-2, the J gene TRBJ1-5; 9 bases are a match to TRBD1. The CDR3 has 14 amino acids. The J segment lost 7 bases and the V segment lost 1 base, leaving 2 bases of the junction unmatched. Germline loops: CDR1 SGHTA, CDR2 FQGNSA. Full variable domain (remainder filled in from reference TRBV7-2 and TRBJ1-5): GAGVSQSPSNKVTEKGKDVELRCDPISGHTALYWYRQSLGQGLEFLIYFQGNSAPDKSGLPSDRFSAERTGGSVSTLTIQRTQQEDSAVYLCASSLGTGVQPQHFGDGTRLSIL.

The chain uses TRBV6-1 and TRBJ1-1; tentative D call: TRBD1 (6 bases). Trimming took off 5 bases at V and 3 bases at J, with 13 bases between the two ends. Germline V gene sequence: CDR1 MNHNS, CDR2 SASEGT. This CDR3 has 14 residues. This CDR3 is CASSHDRPYTEAFF. Here the CDR3 DNA reads TGTGCCAGCAGTCACGACAGGCCTTACACTGAAGCTTTCTTT.

The rearrangement joins TRBV4-1 to TRBJ2-4; 7 bases are shared with TRBD1. The germline V gene encodes CDR1 MGHRA and CDR2 YSYEKL. V shed 0 bases, J shed 3 bases, and the junction held 5 bases outside the gene matches. The CDR3 totals 16 residues. The DNA of the CDR3 is TGCGCCAGCAGCCAAGAGTGGCAGGGGGTCAAAAACATTCAGTACTTC. It translates to CASSQEWQGVKNIQYF.

This clone appeared many times. J is TRBJ1-6 and V is TRBV11-2, with unresolved D. V dropped 0 bases and J dropped 0 bases, with 9 bases sitting between them. The CDR3 sequence is 17 residues long. Germline-derived CDR1 and CDR2 are SGHAT and FQNNGV. The CDR3 region is CASSLDLYLSYNSPLHF. The DNA for the CDR3 is TGTGCCAGCAGCTTAGACCTTTACCTCTCCTATAATTCACCCCTCCACTTT.

The chain combines TRBV6-1 with TRBJ1-5; TRBD1 aligns across 9 bases. CDR3 length: 15 amino acids. With 4 bases clipped from V and 4 bases from J, the junction kept 5 bases outside the gene matches. Per germline, CDR1 MNHNS and CDR2 SASEGT. In DNA, the CDR3 is TGTGCCAGCAGTGTAAGGACAGGGGTAAATCAGCCCCAGCATTTT. This codes for CASSVRTGVNQPQHF.

The chain joins TRBV30 to TRBJ2-6, with 8 nucleotides matching TRBD1. With 5 bases clipped from V and 0 bases from J, the junction kept 9 bases outside the gene matches. Germline CDR1 is GTSNPN and CDR2 is SVGIG (reference sequence). The CDR3 length is 17 residues. CDR3 nucleotide sequence: TGTGCCTGGTCAGTAGGACAGGGAGTCTCTGGGGCCAACGTCCTGACTTTC. Encoded protein: CAWSVGQGVSGANVLTF.

J is TRBJ1-1 and V is TRBV2; D gene unclear. V lost 3 bases, J lost 4 bases, and 9 bases lay in between. This CDR3 contains 13 residues. CDR1 is SNHLY and CDR2 is FYNNEI in the germline V gene. The CDR3 DNA is TGTGCCAGCAGTGATCGGGGTATCACTGAAGCTTTCTTT. Translating gives CASSDRGITEAFF.

There are a few counts of this clone. The chain recombines TRBV6-5 with TRBJ1-2; D remains unclear. This CDR3 is built from 15 residues. Germline CDR1 and CDR2: MNHEY and SVGAGI. V lost 6 bases and J lost 4, with 18 bases in between. The DNA of the CDR3 is TGTGCCAGCAGACCCCCAGAGGGCTGGGGCTATGGCTACACCTTC. It specifies CASRPPEGWGYGYTF.

The V gene is TRBV7-3, the J gene TRBJ2-7, with unresolved D. Germline V gene lookup returns CDR1 SGHTA and CDR2 FQGTGA. CDR3 length equals 14 residues. The V and J ends lost 0 bases and 7 bases respectively, with 13 bases between them. Here the CDR3 reads CASSLTGSSVEQYF. In DNA form, the CDR3 reads TGTGCCAGCAGCTTAACGGGTAGCTCCGTGGAGCAGTACTTC.

A few counts support this clone. The rearrangement uses TRBV9 and TRBJ1-2; D unclear. The germline CDR1 and CDR2 sequences are SGDLS and YYNGEE. The length of the CDR3 is 16 residues. V lost 4 bases and J 0 bases, leaving 16 bases between the germline ends. The CDR3 DNA reads TGTGCCAGCAGCATTTATGACCGGACTGCTAACTATGGCTACACCTTC. Translation: CASSIYDRTANYGYTF.

This chain uses TRBV19 with TRBJ2-7; tentative D call: TRBD1 (6 bases). The germline V and J ends were trimmed by 5 bases and 0 bases, with 14 bases remaining between them. Germline V gene lookup returns CDR1 LNHDA and CDR2 SQIVND (reference sequence). The CDR3 runs 15 residues. The CDR3 DNA follows: TGTGCCAGTAGTTTATATGGACAGAGCTCCTACGAGCAGTACTTC. Translated, it gives CASSLYGQSSYEQYF.

The gene calls are TRBV7-9 and TRBJ2-1; weak D call: TRBD2 (7 bases). Trimming left V 5 bases short and J 4 bases short, with 21 bases between. The CDR3 extends over 17 amino acids. Germline V gene sequence: CDR1 SEHNR, CDR2 FQNEAQ (reference sequence). The CDR3 region is CASSPSPSGGPYNEQFF. CDR3 coding DNA: TGTGCCAGCAGCCCTAGCCCCTCGGGGGGCCCATACAATGAGCAGTTCTTC. Full variable domain (rest looked up from reference TRBV7-9 and TRBJ2-1): DTGVSQNPRHKITKRGQNVTFRCDPISEHNRLYWYRQTLGQGPEFLTYFQNEAQLEKSRLLSDRFSAERPKGSFSTLEIQRTEQGDSAMYLCASSPSPSGGPYNEQFFGPGTRLTVL.

This clone has only one observation. V gene TRBV18 combines with J gene TRBJ1-2; 9 bases fit TRBD1. Germline V gene lookup returns CDR1 KGHSH and CDR2 LQKENI. The CDR3 length is 14 residues. The V gene end was trimmed by 3 bases and the J gene end by 4 bases; junction bases not matched to a gene: 3. The CDR3: CASSPPTGGYGYTF. The CDR3 nucleotides read TGTGCCAGCTCACCGCCGACAGGGGGCTATGGCTACACCTTC. Using reference TRBV18 and TRBJ1-2 for the parts outside the CDR3, the full variable domain is NAGVMQNPRHLVRRRGQEARLRCSPMKGHSHVYWYRQLPEEGLKFMVYLQKENIIDESGMPKERFSAEFPKEGPSILRIQQVVRGDSAAYFCASSPPTGGYGYTFGSGTRLTVV.

The CDR3 DNA sequence: TGCGCCAGCAGCTTGGACATCAGCTCCTACAATGAGCAGTTCTTC. Amino acid sequence: CASSLDISSYNEQFF. The chain couples TRBV5-1 to TRBJ2-1; D is uncertain. Per germline, CDR1 SGHRS and CDR2 YFSETQ. The CDR3 extends over 15 amino acids. V was clipped by 0 bases and J by 0 bases, with 7 bases between them.

V gene TRBV7-3 combines with J gene TRBJ2-3, with 9 bases that match TRBD1. J lost 4 bases, V lost 0 bases, and 8 bases had no gene match. There are 17 residues in the CDR3. The germline V gene has CDR1 SGHTA and CDR2 FQGTGA. The CDR3 loop is CASSLTGTGMVADTQYF. The CDR3 region has the DNA TGTGCCAGCAGCTTAACCGGGACAGGGATGGTAGCAGATACGCAGTATTTT. Full variable domain (remainder filled in from reference TRBV7-3 and TRBJ2-3): GAGVSQTPSNKVTEKGKYVELRCDPISGHTALYWYRQSLGQGPEFLIYFQGTGAADDSGLPNDRFFAVRPEGSVSTLKIQRTERGDSAVYLCASSLTGTGMVADTQYFGPGTRLTVL.

The V and J genes are TRBV29-1 and TRBJ2-7, with D maybe TRBD1 (5 bases). Between the trimmed V and J ends, which lost 4 bases and 2 bases, there was a span of 9 bases. Germline V gives CDR1 SQVTM, CDR2 ANQGSEA. This CDR3 is 12 amino acids long. CDR3 in DNA: TGCAGCGTTGGTGGGGCAACCTACGAGCAGTACTTC. Translating it yields CSVGGATYEQYF.

This chain uses TRBV29-1 with TRBJ2-5; TRBD1 might be the D (5 bases). V lost 6 bases, J lost 5 bases, and 10 bases lay in between. Germline V gene data show CDR1 as SQVTM and CDR2 as ANQGSEA. The CDR3 spans 11 residues. This CDR3 reads CSVTGKETQYF. Here the CDR3 DNA reads TGCAGCGTCACAGGAAAGGAGACCCAGTACTTC.